This TCR beta chain was identified during a study of CD8 T cell repertoires and HIV-1 epitope variants (TCRdb year 2020). Notes on the research overall: T cells were stimulated in separate culture wells with each of twenty-five peptides representing autologous and known Gag and Nef epitope variants. Control conditions included a CMV, EBV and flu peptide pool, the Ebola AY9 epitope as negative control, and a no-peptide well. The epitopes tested covered three Gag epitope families plus Nef HW9 and YT9. T cells were enriched with the EasySep Human T Cell Enrichment Kit and co-cultured with equal numbers of autologous T cell-negative cells as antigen-presenting cells. Cultures ran for 10 days in IMDM with gentamicin, with half-media changes on days 3 and 7 adding IL-2, IL-7 and IL-15. A 1M T cell aliquot was kept as an uncultured baseline condition, separate from the roughly 90 T cell cultures. A total of about 80 T cell cultures were run, with each culture condition performed in triplicate except for one peptide, which was performed in duplicate.

Study-level results and caveats: The assay identified only TCR beta chains and indicated proliferation to antigen, not T cell function or cytokine profile. The study identified fewer than 10 antigen-specific TCR beta clonotypes, more than 5 of which appeared to be cross-reactive for autologous or known escape epitope variants. About 5 clonotypes recognized the Nef KF9 family and one clonotype recognized the HW9 family, while no responses to the TAALDMSHF plasma variant were seen.

This clone is a singleton in its sample. Its cognate antigen has yet to be identified. Per-base quality was not reported, and no clone a single base away is much larger than it. Via the germline V gene, CDR1 is SNHLY and CDR2 FYNNEI. The CDR3 runs 15 amino acids, cysteine and phenylalanine included. Only CDR3 DNA is held: 45 bases, read in frame from base 1. At the junction V is shortened by 6 bases and J by 4 bases; bases outside the gene matches: 8. The EasySep Human CD8+ T Cell Enrichment Kit was used on day 10 to isolate CD8+ T cells from every culture. Sequencing of TCR beta CDR3 regions was done on the immunoSEQ platform at survey depth. The QIAamp DNA micro kit was used to extract genomic DNA from every cultured and uncultured CD8+ T cell population. Under the source paper's analysis protocol: Samples with under 5,000 productive reads were excluded, and this exclusion removed about 6% of the roughly 75 HIV peptide-stimulated cultures. A MANAFEST web app trimmed sequences to CDR3 and removed nonproductive sequences, CDR3s under 5 amino acids, and those not starting C or ending F/W. Clonotypes were classified as antigen-specific only if expansion was observed in at least 2 of 3 replicates versus the no-peptide control at FDR 0.01, only within one epitope family. A specific clonotype also had to show a frequency at least fivefold higher than in wells stimulated with peptides from other epitope families. TCRdb provides this immuneACCESS table in a form limited to in-frame rearrangements. Some clones are lacking; in checked studies, under half of them reflect an unresolved V gene, and why the rest are absent is not known. V, J and clone size are those of that table, while D and trimming were read from the DNA. For this sample the table gives approximately 5,000 clones, of which approximately 70% were detected only once. Roughly 45% of the sample is taken by the ten largest.

The rearranged chain carries TRBV2 and TRBJ2-7, and 11 bases in between align with TRBD2. The sequence was collected from a male donor with HIV. The sample comprised cultured CD8+ T cells derived from PBMCs. The CDR3 protein sequence reads: CASRAGTSGIYEQYF. The sequence in DNA is TGTGCCAGCAGGGCCGGGACTAGCGGAATTTACGAGCAGTACTTC.